The 7 T cell receptor beta chains below were found in one sample sequenced in a study of blood T cell repertoires in COVID-19. Produced via immunoSEQ multiplex PCR; TCRdb's table is partial and in-frame only. This sample has some 140,000 clones, with around 81% found just once. The sequencing input was peripheral blood. The receptor set was obtained from a woman aged 55-75 years with active or convalescent COVID-19.

The chain uses TRBV28 and TRBJ1-5; D is possibly TRBD1 (5 bases). V lost 1 base and J 5 bases, leaving 12 bases between the germline ends. The CDR3 sequence is 15 residues long. Germline V CDR1 and CDR2: MDHEN, SYDVKM. The CDR3 DNA is TGTGCCAGCAGTTTATTCGGGGGAGTGGATCAGCCCCAGCATTTT. It translates to CASSLFGGVDQPQHF.

CDR3 nucleotide sequence: TGTGCCAGCAGCGTGGGGAGGGGCAATGAGCAGTTCTTC. Its translation: CASSVGRGNEQFF. V gene TRBV7-9 combines with J gene TRBJ2-1; 7 nucleotides agree with TRBD2. From germline, CDR1 is SEHNR and CDR2 FQNEAQ (reference sequence). CDR3 length: 13 amino acids. Germline trimming cut 5 bases from V and 6 bases from J; bases unmatched to any gene: 4.

The chain links TRBV2 to TRBJ1-5; 7 nucleotides match TRBD1. The V gene end was trimmed by 6 bases and the J gene end by 6 bases; junction bases not matched to a gene: 8. The germline gives CDR1 SNHLY, CDR2 FYNNEI. CDR3 length equals 14 residues. Here the CDR3 DNA reads TGTGCCAGCAGCGGTACAGGGGTGGTTCAGCCCCAGCATTTT. Translation gives CASSGTGVVQPQHF.

This clone was observed a single time. The rearrangement joins TRBV29-1 to TRBJ1-1; D not resolved. The length of the CDR3 is 13 residues. Trimming took 6 bases from V and 0 from J, leaving 11 bases between them. Looked up from germline, CDR1 is SQVTM and CDR2 is ANQGSEA. The CDR3 nucleotides are TGCAGCGTCAGCCCCAGGATGAACACTGAAGCTTTCTTT. As protein: CSVSPRMNTEAFF.

The chain has TRBV19 and TRBJ1-5; 12 bases match TRBD1. V lost 7 bases to trimming and J lost 5 bases; unmatched junction nucleotides: 15. CDR1 and CDR2 (germline): LNHDA, SQIVND (reference sequence). The CDR3 is 18 amino acids. CDR3 protein: CASNKRGTGGFWDQPQHF. CDR3 bases: TGTGCCAGTAACAAGAGGGGGACAGGGGGCTTTTGGGATCAGCCCCAGCATTTT.

The genes are TRBV3-1 (or the pseudogene TRBV3-2) and TRBJ2-7, with D possibly being TRBD2 (5 bases). Looked up from germline, CDR1 is LGHDT and CDR2 is YNNKEL (reference sequence). The CDR3 consists of 15 residues. Trimming took off 4 bases at V and 12 bases at J, with 25 bases between the two ends. The DNA of the CDR3 is TGTGCCAGCAGCCTCCACCCCGAGAGGGTGGAGGTAAGGTACGTC. This translates into CASSLHPERVEVRYV.

The chain joins TRBV27 to TRBJ2-2, with D possibly TRBD2 on 6 matching bases. Germline CDR1 MNHEY, CDR2 SMNVEV (reference sequence). This CDR3 is 16 amino acids long. V was pared by 3 bases and J by 0 bases, with 11 bases between. The CDR3: CASSFSAGTNTGELFF. The CDR3, as DNA: TGTGCCAGCAGTTTCTCTGCGGGAACGAACACCGGGGAGCTGTTTTTT.